This T cell receptor beta chain is from a study of T cells in Graves' hyperthyroidism and ophthalmopathy. In the study overall: At the time of initial diagnosis and before any treatment, peripheral blood was collected.

A NOSPECS grade of at least 4, a Clinical Activity Score of at least 3 and duration under 3 months were recorded in ophthalmopathy patients. Uncontrolled infection, other autoimmune disease, pregnancy and lactation each barred patients from inclusion. Diagnosis rested on symptoms, serum thyroxine and TRAb, thyroid ultrasound, and orbital computed tomography. The CDR3 spans 15 residues. Trimming took off 8 bases at V and 6 bases at J, with 23 bases between the two ends. Germline V gene sequence: CDR1 MDHEN, CDR2 SYDVKM. TCR beta CDR3 regions were amplified from RNA. Researchers ran a first-round RT-PCR on the TCR CDR3 using the HTBI primer set. TCRdb reprocessed the multiplex PCR reads with MiXCR, giving one entry per CDR3 protein. This sample has about 600,000 distinct CDR3 sequences, with 16% found just once.

The sample comprised blood. The clonotype was recovered from a woman aged 40 to 50 with Graves' ophthalmopathy. The V gene is TRBV28, the J gene TRBJ2-7; D may match TRBD1 or TRBD2 (6 bases each). CDR3 nucleotides: TGTGCCAGCGATCGAACGGGATGGGGGGCAAGCGAGCAGTACTTC. It translates to CASDRTGWGASEQYF.